This T cell receptor beta chain stems from a study of cytomegalovirus exposure and HLA in healthy donors. The study's findings and limits: Within an earlier analysis, most TCR beta V segments proved productive either about 87% or about 30% of the time. The authors considered a cluster of highly shared sequence variants likely to be a sequencing artifact. In a later analysis, HLA-C alleles had the fewest associated TCRs, DRB1 alleles the most.

The CDR3 is 14 residues long. V was pared by 6 bases and J by 2 bases, with 6 bases of the junction left unmatched. CDR1 is SNHLY and CDR2 is FYNNEI in the germline V gene. PCR employed 60 Vbeta and 13 Jbeta primers. Per the original data handling: Roughly 11 million shared chains were among the about 80 million unique TCR beta chains that a later analysis counted. Sequenced by immunoSEQ multiplex PCR; TCRdb stores in-frame clones only, minus some. V, J and clone size are taken as reported in that table, and D and trimming were inferred from the DNA itself. The data hold about 150,000 clones, with approximately 60% observed a single time. As to this clone: As yet, its antigen is unknown.

Source material: PBMCs. The receptor comes from a woman aged 55-75 years in good health and CMV-seropositive. This rearrangement joins TRBV2 to TRBJ2-5; TRBD2 agrees at 7 bases. CDR3 sequence reads: CASSAWGGQETQYF. The CDR3 region has the DNA TGTGCCAGCAGCGCTTGGGGGGGGCAAGAGACCCAGTACTTC. The variable domain in full, completed from reference TRBV2 and TRBJ2-5, reads EPEVTQTPSHQVTQMGQEVILRCVPISNHLYFYWYRQILGQKVEFLVSFYNNEISEKSEIFDDQFSVERPDGSNFTLKIRSTKLEDSAMYFCASSAWGGQETQYFGPGTRLLVL.